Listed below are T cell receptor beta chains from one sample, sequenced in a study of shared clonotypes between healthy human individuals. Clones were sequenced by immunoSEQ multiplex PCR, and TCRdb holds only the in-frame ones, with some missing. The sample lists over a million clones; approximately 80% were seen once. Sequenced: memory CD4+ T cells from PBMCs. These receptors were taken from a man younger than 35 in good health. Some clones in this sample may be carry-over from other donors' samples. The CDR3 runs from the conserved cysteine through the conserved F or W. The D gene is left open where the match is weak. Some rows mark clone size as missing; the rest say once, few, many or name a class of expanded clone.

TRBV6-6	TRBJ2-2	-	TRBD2	CASSLLAARYTGELFF	TGTGCCAGCAGCTTACTAGCGGCCAGGTACACCGGGGAGCTGTTTTTT
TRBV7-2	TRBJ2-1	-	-	CASSLHGGGSEQFF	TGTGCCAGCAGCCTCCATGGGGGGGGCAGTGAGCAGTTCTTC
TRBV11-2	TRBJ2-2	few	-	CASSLDSTGTGELFF	TGTGCCAGCAGCTTAGATTCCACCGGCACCGGGGAGCTGTTTTTT
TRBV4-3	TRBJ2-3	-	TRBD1	CASSQESITGGGTDTQYF	TGCGCCAGCAGCCAAGAATCCATCACAGGGGGTGGCACAGATACGCAGTATTTT
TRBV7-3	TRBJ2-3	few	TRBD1	CASSLRGTGQGTDTQYF	TGTGCCAGCAGCTTAAGGGGAACGGGACAGGGCACAGATACGCAGTATTTT
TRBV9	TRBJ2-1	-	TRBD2	CASSLGTSGMNEQFF	TGTGCCAGCAGCCTCGGGACTAGCGGGATGAATGAGCAGTTCTTC
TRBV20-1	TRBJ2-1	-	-	CSAVYNEQFF	TGCAGTGCTGTCTACAATGAGCAGTTCTTC
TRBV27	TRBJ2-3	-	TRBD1	CASSLSPRTGPDTQYF	TGTGCCAGCAGTTTATCTCCGAGGACAGGGCCAGATACGCAGTATTTT
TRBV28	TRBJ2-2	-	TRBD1	CASRPQGANTGELFF	TGTGCCAGCAGACCACAGGGGGCGAACACCGGGGAGCTGTTTTTT
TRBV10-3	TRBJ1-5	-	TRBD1	CAISDGQGRPQHF	TGTGCCATCAGTGATGGACAGGGTAGGCCCCAGCATTTT
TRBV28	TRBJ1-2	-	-	CASSPELTYGYTF	TGTGCCAGCAGCCCGGAGCTCACCTATGGCTACACCTTC
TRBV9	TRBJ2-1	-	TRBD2	CASSVLAGAPNEQFF	TGTGCCAGCAGCGTCCTAGCGGGAGCCCCCAATGAGCAGTTCTTC
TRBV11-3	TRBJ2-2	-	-	CASSRTGELFF	TGTGCCAGCAGTCGCACCGGGGAGCTGTTTTTT
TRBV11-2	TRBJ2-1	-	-	CASSLSPFGGEQFF	TGTGCCAGCAGCTTAAGTCCTTTTGGAGGTGAGCAGTTCTTC
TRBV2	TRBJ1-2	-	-	CASSEQGGGYGYTF	TGTGCCAGCAGTGAACAGGGAGGTGGCTATGGCTACACCTTC